This TCR beta chain comes out of a study of shared clonotypes between healthy human individuals. The wider study: Researchers drew samples from a couple of women and a few men aged 18 to 49. General study points: It was the few donors that limited the genetic and exposure-history diversity represented.

Among the unsorted PBMC samples, replicate PCRs used about 300 ng DNA, roughly 30,000 T cell genomes. The repertoire was sequenced with immunoSEQ multiplex PCR; TCRdb's copy has only in-frame clones and lacks some. The table has some 530,000 clones, approximately 78% seen once. A note on this clone: What it binds is not known. This could be a read error, since a much larger clone is one nucleotide away. The same CDR3 also results from other DNA sequences found in this sample.

CDR3 size: 13 residues. Trimming left V 0 bases short and J 1 base short, with 4 bases between. Per germline, CDR1 SGHRS and CDR2 YFSETQ. This receptor was identified in a woman aged 35 to 49 in good health. Some clones in this sample may be carry-over from other donors' samples. The chain joins TRBV5-1 to TRBJ2-5; no reliable D call. Sequencing was done on a sample of PBMCs. The CDR3 coding sequence is TGCGCCAGCAGCTTGGGCCCCCAAGAGACCCAGTACTTC. It yields the protein CASSLGPQETQYF.